A single sample gave rise to the 5 T cell receptor beta chains below, sequenced in a study of radiation and T cells in renal cell carcinoma. The sample's time point: blood 2 weeks post-SBRT. Treatment: 15 Gy SBRT to primary tumor, nephrectomy 4 weeks later. The repertoire was sequenced with immunoSEQ multiplex PCR; TCRdb's copy has only in-frame clones and lacks some. The sample holds 40,000 to 60,000 clones, 75% to 85% seen once. The source was blood, collected from a patient whose treatment included radiotherapy and nephrectomy. The receptors were gathered from a woman in her 70s with renal cell carcinoma.

V gene TRBV6-7 combines with J gene TRBJ1-2; 8 bases map to TRBD1. TRBV6-7 counts as an open reading frame of uncertain function. The CDR3 length is 15 residues. V gave up 5 bases and J gave up 5 bases; unmatched junction bases: 10. CDR3 coding DNA: TGTGCCAGCAGTAAAAAGACAGGGGCCAGTTATGGCTACACCTTC. It translates to CASSKKTGASYGYTF.

V and J are TRBV6-1 and TRBJ1-2; D is perhaps TRBD1 (5 bases). Germline V lookup: CDR1 MNHNS, CDR2 SASEGT. CDR3 length: 16 residues. The V gene lost 3 bases and the J gene lost 3 bases, with 17 bases spanning the gap. The CDR3 coding sequence is TGTGCCAGCAGTGAGGATGGTGGGGGGTTGCACTATGGCTACACCTTC. Protein: CASSEDGGGLHYGYTF.

Only one count was recorded for this clone. The chain uses TRBV13 and TRBJ2-7; D may match TRBD1 or TRBD2 (5 bases each). Germline assignment: CDR1 PRHDT and CDR2 FYEKMQ (reference sequence). The V and J ends lost 4 bases and 6 bases respectively, with 13 bases between them. This CDR3 comprises 13 residues. CDR3 amino acids: CASSSMWGPEQYF. CDR3 nucleotide sequence: TGTGCCAGCAGCTCTATGTGGGGACCCGAGCAGTACTTC.

The chain carries TRBV2 and TRBJ1-6, with D possibly being TRBD1 (5 bases). Deletions cut 8 bases from V and 7 bases from J, with 18 bases between. The germline gives CDR1 SNHLY, CDR2 FYNNEI. This CDR3 is 15 amino acids long. CDR3 in DNA: TGTGCCAGCCATCCTGACAGTGTTGCGAATTCACCCCTCCACTTT. It encodes CASHPDSVANSPLHF.

This clone was counted once. The chain links TRBV7-6 to TRBJ2-1; 15 nucleotides line up with TRBD2. Unmatched junction bases numbered 11, after V lost 0 bases and J lost 5 bases. This CDR3 region has 20 residues. In germline, CDR1 is SGHVS, CDR2 FNYEAQ. CDR3 loop: CASSLAPGLAGGPRNNEQFF. The CDR3 nucleotides are TGTGCCAGCAGCTTAGCGCCGGGACTAGCGGGAGGACCGAGAAACAATGAGCAGTTCTTC.